This TCR beta chain came from a study of blood T cell repertoires in COVID-19. Study at large: Acute and convalescent COVID-19 specimens originated in the United States, Italy and Spain. PBMCs, B-cell-depleted T cells, or T cells were the source of the cDNA or gDNA that made up the material.

CDR3 size: 12 residues. Trimming removed 6 bases from V and 3 bases from J, with 8 bases in between. Germline CDR1 and CDR2: SGHVS and FNYEAQ. In the original processing: Amplification from reference gene primers served as the basis for estimated nucleated cell counts. The assay was immunoSEQ multiplex PCR, and TCRdb's table has in-frame clones only and misses some. For V, J and clone size, that table is used; D and trimming come from the DNA. The repertoire holds about 59,000 clones, roughly 87% seen once, with approximately 5% in the top ten. The chain couples TRBV7-6 to TRBJ1-1; D gene ambiguous. The specimen sequenced was peripheral blood. This sequence was found in a man at least 80 years old in a cohort sampled during active COVID-19. CDR3 nucleotides: TGTGCCAGCAGTCGCCAGGACACTGAAGCTTTCTTT. Translating it yields CASSRQDTEAFF.